This TCR beta chain was documented in a study of T cells after yellow fever vaccination. On the study more broadly: It was SMART-Seq v4 Ultra Low Input that prepared the fractions with low cell numbers. Broader study findings: Boosting was followed by the reappearance of most primary-vaccination clones (96% CD4, 85% to 90% CD8). Researchers report a weaker secondary response that nonetheless peaked faster, day 5 versus 15.

This clonotype was recorded only once. Its antigen is still unknown. TCRdb reprocessed the 5' RACE reads with MiXCR, giving one entry per CDR3 protein. The table has roughly 170,000 distinct CDR3 sequences, 9.3% seen once. CDR1 and CDR2 from the germline V gene are MGHRA and YSYEKL. This CDR3 is 15 amino acids long. V was pared by 7 bases and J by 4 bases, with 19 bases between. V usage is TRBV4-1 and J usage is TRBJ1-1; tentative D call: TRBD1 (6 bases). The TCR was taken from a man in his late teens or twenties who received the YFV17D yellow fever vaccine. The sequences come from CD8+ T cells sorted from PBMCs, collected 45 days after the yellow fever booster vaccination. As DNA, the CDR3 is TGCGCCAGCAACCCCTCGTGGGGGCCGGGCACTGAAGCTTTCTTT. This codes for CASNPSWGPGTEAFF.